A selection of T cell receptor beta chains follows, all from one sample in a study of regulatory T cells in long-lasting Graves disease. TCRdb processed the multiplex PCR reads anew with MiXCR; each CDR3 protein has one entry. The sample holds roughly 360,000 distinct CDR3 sequences, roughly 23% seen once. The specimen was peripheral blood mononuclear cells (PBMCs), collected when the disease was refractory, from a patient treated with antithyroid drugs. These receptor sequences come from a woman between 40 and 55 years old with Graves disease. CDR3s include the opening cysteine and the closing phenylalanine or tryptophan. D genes are given only for firm matches.

.	TRBV24-1	TRBJ1-1	CATSDRAGGSSAEAFF
TRBD1	TRBV6-1	TRBJ2-2	CASNPGQGPLRGGELFF
TRBD1	TRBV7-8	TRBJ1-1	CASSPRSGTGGGTEAFF
.	TRBV18	TRBJ1-3	CASSQQPGSYSGNTIYF
TRBD1	TRBV3-1	TRBJ2-1	CASSLGQDVYNEQFF
TRBD2	TRBV7-2	TRBJ2-1	CASSQGLAELKQFF
.	TRBV5-1	TRBJ2-7	CASGSGVAVYEQYF
TRBD2	TRBV6-1	TRBJ2-1	CASRQLASPYNEQFF
.	TRBV10-2	TRBJ1-5	CASKEQNNQPQHF
.	TRBV4-2	TRBJ2-5	CASSQARIETQYF
.	TRBV15	TRBJ2-7	CATSRDGVEGFSYEQYF
.	TRBV24-1	TRBJ1-5	CATSEPGGNQPQHF
.	TRBV19	TRBJ1-5	CASRGTGTFSNQPQHF
.	TRBV28	TRBJ2-2	CASLGGGGTGELFF
TRBD1	TRBV29-1	TRBJ1-2	CSVGTDLNYGYTF
TRBD1	TRBV29-1	TRBJ2-5	CSVELGTGGVETQYF
TRBD2	TRBV7-2	TRBJ2-3	CASSLASGSLLTDTQYF
.	TRBV6-1	TRBJ2-7	CASSTIRGDEQYF
TRBD1	TRBV20-1	TRBJ1-5	CSAARTGNSNQPQHF
.	TRBV7-6	TRBJ2-1	CASSLAGGLSYNEQFF
.	TRBV6-1	TRBJ1-5	CASSNLKGGGQPQHF
TRBD1	TRBV25-1	TRBJ1-5	CASKGQGANQPQHF
.	TRBV6-4	TRBJ1-6	CATRERQAYNSPLHF
.	TRBV12-3/TRBV12-4	TRBJ2-4	CASRIQGARIQYF
.	TRBV14	TRBJ2-3	CASSPTADTQYF
TRBD1	TRBV28	TRBJ1-2	CASSPIFADRDSGYTF
.	TRBV27	TRBJ2-7	CASAGTFQHYEQYF
.	TRBV30	TRBJ1-4	CAWSGSDEKLFF
.	TRBV2	TRBJ2-2	CASRILGENTGELFF
TRBD2	TRBV7-9	TRBJ2-1	CASSPPPNSLAGWVEQFF
.	TRBV4-2	TRBJ2-2	CASSLDTNTGELFF
TRBD1	TRBV5-1	TRBJ1-1	CASSQLQQGTEAFF
.	TRBV20-1	TRBJ1-5	CSATNIKGLLNQPQHF
.	TRBV28	TRBJ1-5	CASSSGQKPQHF
.	TRBV28	TRBJ2-5	CASSLDLARLETQYF
TRBD1	TRBV30	TRBJ2-2	CAGRTGGIGELFF
.	TRBV11-2	TRBJ1-1	CASSPGTTTIEAFF
.	TRBV30	TRBJ2-5	CAWTIRETQYF
TRBD1	TRBV5-5	TRBJ2-2	CASSLNGWGGTEYANTRELFF
.	TRBV7-8	TRBJ2-5	CASSLSSAGGETQYF
.	TRBV11-2	TRBJ2-6	CASSTLPKSGANVLTF
TRBD2	TRBV5-1	TRBJ2-5	CASSLVGTIQETQYF
.	TRBV30	TRBJ1-5	CAVDRGNQPQHF
TRBD2	TRBV5-1	TRBJ2-7	CASSFRTSGRLIGSYEQYF
.	TRBV11-2	TRBJ2-7	CASSLDLGGRGEQYF
.	TRBV3-1	TRBJ2-7	CASSQELGRQASSYEQYF
.	TRBV10-3	TRBJ2-2	CAISEYGQTGELFF
TRBD1	TRBV2	TRBJ1-4	CASSAGTGTRFSFF